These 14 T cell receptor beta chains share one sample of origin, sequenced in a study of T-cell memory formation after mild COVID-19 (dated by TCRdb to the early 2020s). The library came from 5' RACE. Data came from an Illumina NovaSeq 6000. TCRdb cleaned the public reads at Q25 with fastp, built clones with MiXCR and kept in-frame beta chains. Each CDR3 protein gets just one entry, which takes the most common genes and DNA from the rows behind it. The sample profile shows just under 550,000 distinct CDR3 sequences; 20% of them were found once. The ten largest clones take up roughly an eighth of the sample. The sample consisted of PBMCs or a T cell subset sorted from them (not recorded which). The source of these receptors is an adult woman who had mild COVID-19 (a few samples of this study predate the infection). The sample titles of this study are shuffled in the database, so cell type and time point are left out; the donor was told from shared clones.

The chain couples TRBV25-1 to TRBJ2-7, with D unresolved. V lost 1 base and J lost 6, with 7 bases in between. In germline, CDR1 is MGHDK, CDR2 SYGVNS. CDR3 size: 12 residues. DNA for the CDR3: TGTGCCAGCAGTGAATGGGGTTCCGAGCAGTACTTC. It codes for CASSEWGSEQYF.

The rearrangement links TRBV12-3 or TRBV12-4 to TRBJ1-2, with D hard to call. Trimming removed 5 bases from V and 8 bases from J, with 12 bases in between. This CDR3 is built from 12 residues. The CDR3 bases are TGTGCCAGCAGTCCACACAAGGAGGGCTACACCTTC. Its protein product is CASSPHKEGYTF.

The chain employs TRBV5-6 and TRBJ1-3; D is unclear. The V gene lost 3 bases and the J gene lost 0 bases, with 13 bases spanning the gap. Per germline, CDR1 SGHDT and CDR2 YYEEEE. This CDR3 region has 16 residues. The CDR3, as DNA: TGTGCCAGCAGCTCCCCCGCAGGCGGCTCTGGAAACACCATATATTTT. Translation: CASSSPAGGSGNTIYF.

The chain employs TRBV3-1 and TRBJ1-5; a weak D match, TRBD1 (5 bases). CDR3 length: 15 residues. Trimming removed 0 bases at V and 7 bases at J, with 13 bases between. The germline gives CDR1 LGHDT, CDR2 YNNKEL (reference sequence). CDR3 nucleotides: TGTGCCAGCAGCCAAGATCAGGGTTGGGAACAGCCCCAGCATTTT. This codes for CASSQDQGWEQPQHF.

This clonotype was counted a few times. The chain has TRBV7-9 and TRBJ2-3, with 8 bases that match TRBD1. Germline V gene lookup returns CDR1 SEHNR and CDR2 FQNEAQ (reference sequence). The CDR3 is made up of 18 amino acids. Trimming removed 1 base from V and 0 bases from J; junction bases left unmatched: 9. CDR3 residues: CASSLGWLQGGSTDTQYF. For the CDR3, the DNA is TGTGCCAGCAGCTTAGGTTGGCTACAGGGGGGTAGCACAGATACGCAGTATTTT. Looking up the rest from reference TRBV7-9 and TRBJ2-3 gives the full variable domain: DTGVSQNPRHKITKRGQNVTFRCDPISEHNRLYWYRQTLGQGPEFLTYFQNEAQLEKSRLLSDRFSAERPKGSFSTLEIQRTEQGDSAMYLCASSLGWLQGGSTDTQYFGPGTRLTVL.

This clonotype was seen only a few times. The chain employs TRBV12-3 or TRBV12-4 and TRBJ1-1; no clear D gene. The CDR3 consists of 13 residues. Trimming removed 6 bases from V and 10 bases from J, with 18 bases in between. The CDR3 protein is CASSLIEGEAAFF. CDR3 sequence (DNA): TGTGCCAGCAGCCTTATAGAGGGCGAGGCAGCTTTCTTT.

CDR3 nucleotides: TGTGCCACCAGCAGATTTACAGGAGTGGCCGGGGAGCTGTTTTTT. Residues: CATSRFTGVAGELFF. The rearrangement links TRBV15 to TRBJ2-2; TRBD1 is a possible D gene (5 bases). The CDR3 consists of 15 residues. Germline CDR1 is LNHNV and CDR2 is YYDKDF (reference sequence). V lost 2 bases, J lost 6 bases, and 13 bases lay in between.

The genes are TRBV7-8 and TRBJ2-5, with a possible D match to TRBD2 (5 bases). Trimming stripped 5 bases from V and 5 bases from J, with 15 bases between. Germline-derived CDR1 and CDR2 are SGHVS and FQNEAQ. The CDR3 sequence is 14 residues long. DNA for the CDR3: TGTGCCAGCAGCCCTGGGAGCAGCACGGAGACCCAGTACTTC. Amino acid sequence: CASSPGSSTETQYF.

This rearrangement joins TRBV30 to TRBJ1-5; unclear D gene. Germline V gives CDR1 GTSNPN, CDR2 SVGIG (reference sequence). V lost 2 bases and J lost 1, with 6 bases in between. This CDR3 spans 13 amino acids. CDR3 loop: CAWSLDSNQPQHF. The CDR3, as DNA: TGTGCCTGGAGTCTGGACAGCAATCAGCCCCAGCATTTT.

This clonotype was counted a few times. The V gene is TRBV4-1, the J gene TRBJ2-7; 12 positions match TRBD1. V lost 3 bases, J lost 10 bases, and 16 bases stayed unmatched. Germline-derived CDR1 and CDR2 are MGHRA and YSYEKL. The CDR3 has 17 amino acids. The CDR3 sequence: CASSQPAGTGGSYSQYF. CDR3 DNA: TGCGCCAGCAGCCAGCCTGCCGGGACAGGGGGCTCCTATTCTCAGTACTTC.

The CDR3 DNA sequence: TGTGCCAGCAGACCCGAGCCGCGGGGCACATCGAACACCGGGGAGCTGTTTTTT. Translating it yields CASRPEPRGTSNTGELFF. J is TRBJ2-2 and V is TRBV7-6, with D perhaps matching TRBD2 (6 bases). The CDR3 extends over 18 amino acids. Trimming stripped 6 bases from V and 0 bases from J, with 20 bases between. Germline V lookup: CDR1 SGHVS, CDR2 FNYEAQ.

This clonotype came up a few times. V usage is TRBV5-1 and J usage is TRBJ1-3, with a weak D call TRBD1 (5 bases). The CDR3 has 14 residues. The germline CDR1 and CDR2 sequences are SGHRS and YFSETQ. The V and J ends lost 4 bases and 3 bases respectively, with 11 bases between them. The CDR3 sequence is CASSRGTVGNTIYF. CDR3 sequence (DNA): TGCGCCAGCAGCCGAGGGACTGTTGGAAACACCATATATTTT.

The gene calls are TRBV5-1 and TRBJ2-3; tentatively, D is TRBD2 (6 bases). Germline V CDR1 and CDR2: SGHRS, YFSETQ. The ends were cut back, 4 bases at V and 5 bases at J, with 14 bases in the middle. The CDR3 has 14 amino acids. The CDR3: CASSPGEAVDTQYF. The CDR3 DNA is TGCGCCAGCAGCCCGGGGGAAGCGGTAGATACGCAGTATTTT. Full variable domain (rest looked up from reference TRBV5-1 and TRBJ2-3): KAGVTQTPRYLIKTRGQQVTLSCSPISGHRSVSWYQQTPGQGLQFLFEYFSETQRNKGNFPGRFSGRQFSNSRSEMNVSTLELGDSALYLCASSPGEAVDTQYFGPGTRLTVL.

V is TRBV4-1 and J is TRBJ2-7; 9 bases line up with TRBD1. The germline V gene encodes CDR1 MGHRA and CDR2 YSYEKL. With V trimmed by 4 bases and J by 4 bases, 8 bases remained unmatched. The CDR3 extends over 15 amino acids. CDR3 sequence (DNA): TGCGCCAGCAGCCCATCCGGGACAGGGAGGTACGAGCAGTACTTC. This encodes CASSPSGTGRYEQYF.